This T cell receptor (beta chain) was identified during a study of beta chain features in type 1 diabetes. General study points: TCRB CDR3 length was moderately but significantly reduced in all four CD4+ subsets of Type 1 diabetes patients. A pattern of fewer insertions and more deletions at VDJ junctions was seen in type 1 diabetes patients.

This clone has more than one count but fewer than ten. Its antigen is as yet unknown. The study reverse transcribed the entire isolated RNA, so it sequenced expressed TCRB transcripts. An average roughly 3.5 million reads came from naive, central memory and regulatory T cell samples. Data came from immunoSEQ multiplex PCR; TCRdb stores just in-frame clones and leaves some out. The data show some 240,000 clones, approximately 16% seen once. Material for sequencing was naive CD4+ T cells from blood. This clonotype was obtained from a young man with type 1 diabetes.

The CDR3: CASSQRDRGNEQFF. CDR3 nucleotide sequence: TGCGCCAGCAGCCAAAGGGACAGGGGGAATGAGCAGTTCTTC. This chain links TRBV4-3 with TRBJ2-1, with 11 bases lining up with TRBD1. Germline lookup yields CDR1 LGHNA and CDR2 YSLEER. V dropped 2 bases and J dropped 7; count of bases not matched to a gene: 1. This CDR3 is 14 amino acids long.